The 6 T cell receptor beta chains presented below share a single source sample, sequenced in a study of tumor-infiltrating lymphocytes in primary liver carcinoma. Unsorted bulk tissue of about 19-31 mg yielded co-extracted RNA and DNA. Priming with a constant-region primer yielded TCR beta cDNA from 400 to 550 ng total RNA. Employing slightly modified ARM-PCR, three nested multiplex PCR rounds were run, and these gave rise to the TCR beta libraries. Use of TRBV1-TRBV30 forward primers with a C-beta reverse primer characterized the first two PCR rounds, which lasted about 10 cycles each. TCRdb independently ran MiXCR on the multiplex PCR reads; one entry per CDR3 protein. The sample carries 50,000 to 65,000 distinct CDR3 sequences, roughly two thirds recorded once. Source material: liver tumor tissue from sampling region 4. The subset: tumor region T4, right-lateral pole. The receptors were sampled from a middle-aged man with primary liver carcinoma and hepatitis B virus infection.

Ten or more counts support this clonotype. V is TRBV7-9 and J is TRBJ2-3; 7 bases line up with TRBD1. The CDR3 has 15 residues. V gave up 5 bases and J gave up 1 base; unmatched junction bases: 6. Germline values: CDR1 SEHNR, CDR2 FQNEAQ (reference sequence). The CDR3 here is CASSLRDSGTDTQYF. The DNA for the CDR3 is TGTGCCAGCAGCCTACGGGACAGCGGCACAGATACGCAGTATTTT.

This chain's CDR3 is CASSREESERWASSYNEQFF. The CDR3 DNA sequence: TGCGCCAGCAGCCGAGAGGAAAGTGAAAGATGGGCCAGCTCCTACAATGAGCAGTTCTTC. The genes are TRBV4-1 and TRBJ2-1; D not certain. The CDR3 spans 20 residues. Deletions cut 4 bases from V and 0 bases from J, with 25 bases between. Germline loops: CDR1 MGHRA, CDR2 YSYEKL.

With respect to this clonotype: The junction and the germline gene differ at one end; a read error may be behind it. The V gene is TRBV11-2, the J gene TRBJ2-1, with D hard to call. The CDR3 has 14 residues. The germline CDR1 and CDR2 sequences are SGHAT and FQNNGV. Written as DNA, the CDR3 is TGTGCCAGCAGCTTAGGTAAAGCCCACAATGAGAAGTTCTTT. Its translation is CASSLGKAHNEKFF.

Concerning this clonotype itself: The junction shows a germline mismatch at one end, possibly a read error. The rearrangement joins TRBV29-1 to TRBJ2-5; TRBD2 might be the D (7 bases). The V gene's germline CDR1 is SQVTM and CDR2 ANQGSEA. The CDR3 sequence is 15 residues long. CDR3 protein: CSAEGGGILGETQYF. The DNA for the CDR3 is TGCAGCGCTGAAGGCGGGGGCATACTGGGGGAGACCCAGTACTTC.

In its sample, this clonotype was seen once. The chain is built from TRBV6-1 and TRBJ2-3; 9 bases match TRBD2. The CDR3 consists of 16 residues. CDR1 MNHNS and CDR2 SASEGT come from the germline V gene. With 11 bases clipped from V and 14 bases from J, the junction kept 26 bases outside the gene matches. CDR3 sequence (DNA): TGTGCCGGTCGCGGCGAACTAGCGGGCGGCACAGATACACCGTATTTT. It is translated as CAGRGELAGGTDTPYF.

The J gene is TRBJ1-1, the V gene TRBV29-1, with 8 bases that match TRBD1. V was clipped by 4 bases and J by 10 bases; unmatched bases: 17. The CDR3 is 15 amino acids. The germline V gene encodes CDR1 SQVTM and CDR2 ANQGSEA. This chain's CDR3 is CSVAGGWGMNIVAFF. CDR3 nucleotide sequence: TGCAGCGTTGCAGGGGGCTGGGGGATGAACATTGTAGCTTTCTTT. Combining the CDR3 with reference TRBV29-1 and TRBJ1-1 gives the whole variable domain SAVISQKPSRDICQRGTSLTIQCQVDSQVTMMFWYRQQPGQSLTLIATANQGSEATYESGFVIDKFPISRPNLTFSTLTVSNMSPEDSSIYLCSVAGGWGMNIVAFFGQGTRLTVV.